This T cell receptor beta chain was captured by sequencing in a study of blood T cell repertoires in COVID-19. Study overall: The origin of the acute and convalescent COVID-19 samples was the United States, Italy and Spain. PBMCs, B-cell-depleted T cells, or T cells were the source of the cDNA or gDNA that made up the material.

Germline V CDR1 and CDR2: SGHRS, YFSETQ. V lost 3 bases to trimming and J lost 15 bases, with 14 bases between them. This CDR3 has 11 amino acids. Authors' methods: Amplification from reference gene primers served as the basis for estimated nucleated cell counts. TCRdb's copy holds only in-frame clones and misses some; the assay was immunoSEQ multiplex PCR. The V and J calls and clone size were taken over from that table, and D and trimming were inferred from the DNA. The sample lists more than 15,000 clones, just over 85% occurring once. The sequencing sample was made of peripheral blood. The source is a human donor with active COVID-19. The donor label of this sample is uncertain. The chain employs TRBV5-1 and TRBJ2-3, with a weak D call TRBD1 (6 bases). CDR3 loop: CASSWEGGAYF. The CDR3 DNA is TGCGCCAGCAGCTGGGAAGGGGGAGCCTATTTT. The variable domain in full, with the rest retrieved from reference TRBV5-1 and TRBJ2-3, is KAGVTQTPRYLIKTRGQQVTLSCSPISGHRSVSWYQQTPGQGLQFLFEYFSETQRNKGNFPGRFSGRQFSNSRSEMNVSTLELGDSALYLCASSWEGGAYFGPGTRLTVL.